This is a list of T cell receptor beta chains from one sample in a study of blood T cells in healthy people across ages. TCRdb reprocessed the 5' RACE reads with MiXCR, giving one entry per CDR3 protein. The sample carries roughly 1,100,000 distinct CDR3 sequences, almost 25% recorded once. These data are also associated with another study on T cells of mothers and their children.

The sequenced material came from blood. The receptors come from a girl aged 2-15 years in good health. Both conserved end residues are part of each CDR3. The D gene is left open where the match is weak. Only some rows state a clone size, as once, few, many or a class for expanded clones.

V gene: TRBV28; J gene: TRBJ1-1; clone size: few; D gene: TRBD1; CDR3 protein: CASRPFTGTGGLNTEAFF; CDR3 DNA: TGTGCCAGCAGACCTTTCACCGGGACAGGGGGATTGAACACTGAAGCTTTCTTT
V gene: TRBV7-8; J gene: TRBJ1-4; clone size: .; D gene: TRBD1; CDR3 protein: CASRDRGKEKLFF; CDR3 DNA: TGTGCCAGCAGGGACAGGGGGAAAGAAAAACTGTTTTTT
V gene: TRBV10-3; J gene: TRBJ2-7; clone size: .; D gene: .; CDR3 protein: CATIGGPAYEQYF; CDR3 DNA: TGTGCCACCATTGGGGGACCGGCCTACGAGCAGTACTTC
V gene: TRBV24-1; J gene: TRBJ2-1; clone size: few; D gene: TRBD2; CDR3 protein: CATRTSGLNEQFF; CDR3 DNA: TGTGCCACCAGGACTAGCGGTCTCAATGAGCAGTTCTTC
V gene: TRBV25-1; J gene: TRBJ1-1; clone size: .; D gene: TRBD1; CDR3 protein: CASSGRGYAEAFF; CDR3 DNA: TGTGCCAGCAGTGGCAGGGGGTACGCTGAAGCTTTCTTT
V gene: TRBV5-6; J gene: TRBJ2-3; clone size: .; D gene: .; CDR3 protein: CASSDGRADTRYF; CDR3 DNA: TGTGCCAGCAGCGATGGTCGGGCAGATACGCGGTATTTT
V gene: TRBV28; J gene: TRBJ2-5; clone size: few; D gene: .; CDR3 protein: CASRPAVEVLETQYF; CDR3 DNA: TGTGCCAGCAGACCCGCCGTCGAGGTATTGGAGACCCAGTACTTC
V gene: TRBV7-8; J gene: TRBJ2-1; clone size: few; D gene: TRBD2; CDR3 protein: CASSLALAGGNNEQFF; CDR3 DNA: TGTGCCAGCAGCTTAGCACTAGCGGGAGGGAATAATGAGCAGTTCTTC
V gene: TRBV15; J gene: TRBJ1-4; clone size: few; D gene: .; CDR3 protein: CATSRNSVATNEKLFF; CDR3 DNA: TGTGCCACCAGCAGAAACTCCGTCGCAACTAATGAAAAACTGTTTTTT
V gene: TRBV21-1; J gene: TRBJ2-7; clone size: few; D gene: .; CDR3 protein: CASSKFISDHSYEQYF; CDR3 DNA: TGTGCCAGCAGCAAATTCATCTCAGACCATTCCTACGAGCAGTACTTC
V gene: TRBV28; J gene: TRBJ1-5; clone size: few; D gene: .; CDR3 protein: CASSYSQGGQPQHF; CDR3 DNA: TGTGCCAGCAGTTATTCCCAGGGAGGTCAGCCCCAGCATTTT
V gene: TRBV15; J gene: TRBJ1-5; clone size: few; D gene: .; CDR3 protein: CATSSERSGQPQHF; CDR3 DNA: TGTGCCACCAGCAGCGAACGTTCCGGTCAGCCCCAGCATTTT